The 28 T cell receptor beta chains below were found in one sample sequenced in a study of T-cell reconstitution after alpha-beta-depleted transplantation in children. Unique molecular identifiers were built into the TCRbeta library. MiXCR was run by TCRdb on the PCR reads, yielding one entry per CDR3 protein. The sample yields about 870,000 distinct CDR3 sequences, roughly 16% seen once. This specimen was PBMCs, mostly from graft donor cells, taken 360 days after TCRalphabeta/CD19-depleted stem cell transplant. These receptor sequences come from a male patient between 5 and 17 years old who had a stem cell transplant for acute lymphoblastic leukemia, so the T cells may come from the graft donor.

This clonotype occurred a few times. In DNA form, the CDR3 reads TGTGCCAGCAGCTTAGCGGCTCTTGAGCAGTTCTTC. It codes for CASSLAALEQFF. The chain recombines TRBV7-2 with TRBJ2-1, with unresolved D. Germline CDR1 and CDR2: SGHTA and FQGNSA. CDR3 length: 12 amino acids. V lost 0 bases and J 9 bases, leaving 6 bases between the germline ends. The complete variable domain, with remaining parts taken from reference TRBV7-2 and TRBJ2-1, reads GAGVSQSPSNKVTEKGKDVELRCDPISGHTALYWYRQSLGQGLEFLIYFQGNSAPDKSGLPSDRFSAERTGGSVSTLTIQRTQQEDSAVYLCASSLAALEQFFGPGTRLTVL.

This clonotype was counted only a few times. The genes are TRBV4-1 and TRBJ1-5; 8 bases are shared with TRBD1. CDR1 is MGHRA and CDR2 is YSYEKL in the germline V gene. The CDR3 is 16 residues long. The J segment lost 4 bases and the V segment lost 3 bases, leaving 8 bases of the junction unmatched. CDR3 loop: CASSHPTGGLNQPQHF. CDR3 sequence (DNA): TGCGCCAGCAGCCATCCCACAGGGGGTTTGAATCAGCCCCAGCATTTT.

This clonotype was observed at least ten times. CDR3 region: CSVRGQELNEQFF. The CDR3 nucleotides are TGCAGCGTCCGGGGACAGGAACTTAATGAGCAGTTCTTC. V gene TRBV29-1 combines with J gene TRBJ2-1; TRBD1 agrees at 8 bases. Germline CDR1 and CDR2: SQVTM and ANQGSEA. The CDR3 is 13 amino acids. V was clipped by 6 bases and J by 7 bases; unmatched bases: 8.

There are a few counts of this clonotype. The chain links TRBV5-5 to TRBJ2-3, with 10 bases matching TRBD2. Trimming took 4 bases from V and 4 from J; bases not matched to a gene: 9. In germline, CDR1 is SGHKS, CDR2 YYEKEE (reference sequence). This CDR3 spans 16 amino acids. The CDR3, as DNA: TGTGCCAGCAGCCTACTAGCGGGGCGAACGGCAGATACGCAGTATTTT. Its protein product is CASSLLAGRTADTQYF. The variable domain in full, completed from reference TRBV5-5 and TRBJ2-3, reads DAGVTQSPTHLIKTRGQQVTLRCSPISGHKSVSWYQQVLGQGPQFIFQYYEKEERGRGNFPDRFSARQFPNYSSELNVNALLLGDSALYLCASSLLAGRTADTQYFGPGTRLTVL.

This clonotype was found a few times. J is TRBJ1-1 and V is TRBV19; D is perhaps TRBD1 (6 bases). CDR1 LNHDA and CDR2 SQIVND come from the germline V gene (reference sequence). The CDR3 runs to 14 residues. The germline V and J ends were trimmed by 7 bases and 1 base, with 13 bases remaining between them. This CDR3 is CASNRETQNTEAFF. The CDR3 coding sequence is TGTGCCAGTAACAGGGAGACCCAGAACACTGAAGCTTTCTTT.

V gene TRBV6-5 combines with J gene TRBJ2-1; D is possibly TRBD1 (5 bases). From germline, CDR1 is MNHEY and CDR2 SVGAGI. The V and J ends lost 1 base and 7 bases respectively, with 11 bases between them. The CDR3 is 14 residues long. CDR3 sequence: CASSYLDNPNEQFF. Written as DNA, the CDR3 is TGTGCCAGCAGTTACTTGGACAATCCTAATGAGCAGTTCTTC.

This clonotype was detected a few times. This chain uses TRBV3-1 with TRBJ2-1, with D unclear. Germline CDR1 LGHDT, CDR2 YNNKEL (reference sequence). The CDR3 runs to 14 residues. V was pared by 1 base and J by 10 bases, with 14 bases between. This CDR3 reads CASSQGSDSREQFF. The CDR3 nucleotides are TGTGCCAGCAGCCAAGGCTCAGACTCGAGGGAGCAGTTCTTC.

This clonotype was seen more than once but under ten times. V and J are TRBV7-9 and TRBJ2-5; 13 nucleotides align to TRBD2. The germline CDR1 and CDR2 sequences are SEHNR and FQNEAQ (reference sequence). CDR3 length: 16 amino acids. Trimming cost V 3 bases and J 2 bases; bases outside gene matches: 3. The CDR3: CASSFGLAGVQETQYF. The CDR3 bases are TGTGCCAGCAGCTTTGGACTAGCGGGAGTTCAAGAGACCCAGTACTTC.

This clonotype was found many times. The CDR3 loop is CASSTQLLAPSFSYNEQFF. The CDR3, as DNA: TGTGCCAGCAGCACCCAGCTTCTAGCGCCCAGTTTCTCCTACAATGAGCAGTTCTTC. This chain uses TRBV11-2 with TRBJ2-1; D is perhaps TRBD2 (6 bases). The CDR3 runs to 19 residues. The V gene lost 5 bases and the J gene lost 0 bases, with 23 bases spanning the gap. Germline V gene data show CDR1 as SGHAT and CDR2 as FQNNGV. Full variable domain (rest looked up from reference TRBV11-2 and TRBJ2-1): EAGVAQSPRYKIIEKRQSVAFWCNPISGHATLYWYQQILGQGPKLLIQFQNNGVVDDSQLPKDRFSAERLKGVDSTLKIQPAKLEDSAVYLCASSTQLLAPSFSYNEQFFGPGTRLTVL.

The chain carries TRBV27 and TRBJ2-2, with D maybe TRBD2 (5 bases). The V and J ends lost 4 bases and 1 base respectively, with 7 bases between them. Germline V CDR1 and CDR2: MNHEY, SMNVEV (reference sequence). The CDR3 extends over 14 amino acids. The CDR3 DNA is TGTGCCAGCAGTTGGACTCTGAACACCGGGGAGCTGTTTTTT. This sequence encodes CASSWTLNTGELFF.

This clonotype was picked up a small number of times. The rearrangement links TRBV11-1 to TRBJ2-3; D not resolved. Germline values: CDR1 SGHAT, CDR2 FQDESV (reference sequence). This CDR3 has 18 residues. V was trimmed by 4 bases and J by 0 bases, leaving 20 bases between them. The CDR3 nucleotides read TGTGCCAGCAGCTCTCCAACCGCCGCCCTTTCTAGCACAGATACGCAGTATTTT. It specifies CASSSPTAALSSTDTQYF.

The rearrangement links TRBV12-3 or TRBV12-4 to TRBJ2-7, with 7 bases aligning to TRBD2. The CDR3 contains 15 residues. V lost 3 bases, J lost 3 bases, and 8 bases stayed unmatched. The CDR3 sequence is CASSFRREFNYEQYF. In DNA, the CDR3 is TGTGCCAGCAGTTTTCGGCGGGAGTTTAACTACGAGCAGTACTTC.

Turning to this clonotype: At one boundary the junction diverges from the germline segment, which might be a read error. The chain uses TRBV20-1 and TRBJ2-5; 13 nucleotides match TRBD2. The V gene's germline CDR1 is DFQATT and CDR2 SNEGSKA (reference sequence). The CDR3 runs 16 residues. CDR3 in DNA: TGCTGTGCTCCCCGGGGACTAGCGGGACAACAAGAGACCCAGTACTTC. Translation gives CCAPRGLAGQQETQYF.

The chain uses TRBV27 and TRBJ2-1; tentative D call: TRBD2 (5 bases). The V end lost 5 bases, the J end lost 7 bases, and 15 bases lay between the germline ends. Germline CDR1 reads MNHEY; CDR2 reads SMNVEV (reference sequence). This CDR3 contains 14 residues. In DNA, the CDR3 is TGTGCCAGCAGTCCGACGTGGGAGTGGAATGAGCAGTTCTTC. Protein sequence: CASSPTWEWNEQFF.

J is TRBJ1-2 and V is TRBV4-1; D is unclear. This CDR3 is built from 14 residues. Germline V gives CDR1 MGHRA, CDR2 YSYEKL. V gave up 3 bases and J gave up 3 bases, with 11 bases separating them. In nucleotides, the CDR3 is TGCGCCAGCAGCCAGCTTGGAGGATACTATGGCTACACCTTC. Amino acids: CASSQLGGYYGYTF.

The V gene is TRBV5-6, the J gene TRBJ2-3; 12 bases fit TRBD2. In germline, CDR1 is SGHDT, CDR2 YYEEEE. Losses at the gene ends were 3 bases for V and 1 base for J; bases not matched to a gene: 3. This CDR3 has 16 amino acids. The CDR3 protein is CASSSRTSGGTDTQYF. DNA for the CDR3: TGTGCCAGCAGCTCACGGACTAGCGGGGGCACAGATACGCAGTATTTT.

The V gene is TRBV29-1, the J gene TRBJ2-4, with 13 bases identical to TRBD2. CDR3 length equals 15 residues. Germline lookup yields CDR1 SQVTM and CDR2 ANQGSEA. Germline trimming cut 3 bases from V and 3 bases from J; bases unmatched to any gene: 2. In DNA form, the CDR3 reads TGCAGCGTTGACGGGACTAGCGGGGTCAAAAACATTCAGTACTTC. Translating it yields CSVDGTSGVKNIQYF.

CDR3 DNA: TGTGCCAGCAGCTTGGACGAACAAGTCCTGACTTTC. Residues: CASSLDEQVLTF. J is TRBJ2-6 and V is TRBV9; D not resolved. V was trimmed by 4 bases and J by 13 bases, leaving 12 bases between them. This CDR3 spans 12 amino acids. The germline gives CDR1 SGDLS, CDR2 YYNGEE.

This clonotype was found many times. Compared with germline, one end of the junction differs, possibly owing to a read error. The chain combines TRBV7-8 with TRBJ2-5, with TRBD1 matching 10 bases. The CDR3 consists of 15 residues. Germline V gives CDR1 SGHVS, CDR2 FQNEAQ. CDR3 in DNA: TGTGCCAGCAGCTTAGAACACCCGGGACAGGGGCGACCAAAATTC. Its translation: CASSLEHPGQGRPKF.

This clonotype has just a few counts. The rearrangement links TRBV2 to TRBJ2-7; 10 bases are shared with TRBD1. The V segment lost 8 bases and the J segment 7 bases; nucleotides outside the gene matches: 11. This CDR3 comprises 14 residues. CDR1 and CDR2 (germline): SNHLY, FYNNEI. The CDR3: CASGGQGLLVEQYF. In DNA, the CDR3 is TGTGCCAGCGGGGGACAGGGGCTCTTGGTTGAGCAGTACTTC.

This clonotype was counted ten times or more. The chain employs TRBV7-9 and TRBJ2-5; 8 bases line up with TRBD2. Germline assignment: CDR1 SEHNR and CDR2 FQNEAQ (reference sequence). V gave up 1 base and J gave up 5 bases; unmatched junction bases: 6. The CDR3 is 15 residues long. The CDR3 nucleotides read TGTGCCAGCAGCTTAGTCGGGACTAGGGAGGAGACCCAGTACTTC. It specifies CASSLVGTREETQYF.

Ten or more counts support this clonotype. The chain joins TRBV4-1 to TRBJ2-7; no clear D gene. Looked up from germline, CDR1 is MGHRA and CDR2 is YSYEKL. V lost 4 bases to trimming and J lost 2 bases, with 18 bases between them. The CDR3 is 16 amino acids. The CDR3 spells CASSPGHGPTTYEQYF. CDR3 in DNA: TGCGCCAGCAGCCCGGGCCACGGTCCCACGACCTACGAGCAGTACTTC.

CDR3 region: CASSLFRQGATEAFF. The CDR3 DNA sequence: TGTGCCAGCAGTTTATTTAGACAGGGGGCGACTGAAGCTTTCTTT. The chain joins TRBV27 to TRBJ1-1, with TRBD1 matching over 10 bases. This CDR3 has 15 residues. Germline CDR1 is MNHEY and CDR2 is SMNVEV (reference sequence). The V gene end was trimmed by 1 base and the J gene end by 5 bases; junction bases not matched to a gene: 4.

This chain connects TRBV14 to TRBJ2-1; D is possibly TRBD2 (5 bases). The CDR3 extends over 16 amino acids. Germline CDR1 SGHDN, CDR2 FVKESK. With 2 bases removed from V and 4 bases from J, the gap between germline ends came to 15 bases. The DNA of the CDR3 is TGTGCCAGCAGCCAACGGCTAGCCCGCACTTACAATGAGCAGTTCTTC. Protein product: CASSQRLARTYNEQFF.

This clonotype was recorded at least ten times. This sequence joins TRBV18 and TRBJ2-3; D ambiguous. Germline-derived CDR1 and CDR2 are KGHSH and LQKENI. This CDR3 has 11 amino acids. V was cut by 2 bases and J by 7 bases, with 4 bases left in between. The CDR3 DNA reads TGTGCCAGCTCACCAGCAAATACGCAGTATTTT. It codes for CASSPANTQYF.

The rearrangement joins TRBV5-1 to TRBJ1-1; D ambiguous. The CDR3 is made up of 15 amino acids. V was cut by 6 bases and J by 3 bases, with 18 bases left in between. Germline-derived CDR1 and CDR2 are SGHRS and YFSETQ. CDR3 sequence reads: CASNFRHSRDTEAFF. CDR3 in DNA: TGCGCCAGCAACTTTCGGCACAGCCGGGACACTGAAGCTTTCTTT.

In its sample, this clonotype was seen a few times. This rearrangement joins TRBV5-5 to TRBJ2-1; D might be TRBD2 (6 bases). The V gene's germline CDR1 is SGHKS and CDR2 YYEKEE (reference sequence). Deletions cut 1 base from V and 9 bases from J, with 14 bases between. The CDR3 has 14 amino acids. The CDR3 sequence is CASSLQSLGGEQFF. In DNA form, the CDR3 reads TGTGCCAGCAGCTTGCAGTCCTTGGGGGGTGAGCAGTTCTTC.

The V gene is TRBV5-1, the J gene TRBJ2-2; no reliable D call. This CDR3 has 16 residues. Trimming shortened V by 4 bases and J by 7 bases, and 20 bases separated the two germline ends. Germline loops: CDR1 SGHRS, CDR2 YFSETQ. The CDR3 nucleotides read TGCGCCAGCAGCCTGGAAGGCCGGATAAAACACGGGGAGCTGTTTTTT. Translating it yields CASSLEGRIKHGELFF.